This record covers a single TCR beta chain. Antigen: not known. With 5 bases clipped from V and 5 bases from J, the junction kept 4 bases outside the gene matches. CDR1 is SNHLY and CDR2 is FYNNEI in the germline V gene. This CDR3 spans 14 amino acids. This sample stems from a study of shared clonotypes between healthy human individuals. The run depth of the assay was deep. Only in-frame clones appear in the TCRdb table, and some are missing; sequencing was by immunoSEQ multiplex PCR. In the table there are approximately 2.3 million clones, 85% to 95% of which are singletons. Whole-study findings and limits: Among four donors, approximately 5% of naive CD4 clonotypes were found in common. All-four-donor shared clonotypes had higher generation probabilities than non-shared clonotypes did. Only a few donors were included, so the genetic and exposure-history diversity represented was limited.

The TCR was taken from a man younger than 30 in good health. Some clones in this sample may be carry-over from other donors' samples. The specimen was naive CD4+ T cells from PBMCs. Noted subset: CD45RA+ positively selected. J is TRBJ2-2 and V is TRBV2, with TRBD1 matching 8 bases. CDR3 in amino acids: CASSRQGATGELFF. CDR3 in DNA: TGTGCCAGCAGTCGGCAGGGGGCGACCGGGGAGCTGTTTTTT.